This TCR beta chain was found in a study of regulatory T cells in long-lasting Graves disease. Documented time point: persistent/refractory GD, antithyroid drugs over 5 years with positive TRAb. Isolated PBMC RNA provided the starting material for the TCR library. The table lists this clonotype with many counts. V shed 4 bases and J shed 4 bases, with 8 bases lying between them. Germline CDR1 SQVTM, CDR2 ANQGSEA. The CDR3 spans 12 residues. Building the TCR beta libraries relied on iRepertoire HTBI primers, and CDR3 regions underwent Arm-PCR. TCRdb passed the multiplex PCR reads through MiXCR, listing each CDR3 protein once. The repertoire holds around 460,000 distinct CDR3 sequences, with approximately 23% as singletons.

This chain links TRBV29-1 with TRBJ1-5; D is undetermined. The source is a female donor with Graves disease. The sample here was peripheral blood mononuclear cells (PBMCs), taken when the disease was refractory, from a patient treated with antithyroid drugs. The CDR3 DNA reads TGCAGCGTTGGGTCCGGAAATCAGCCCCAGCATTTT. Its protein is CSVGSGNQPQHF.